These 5 T cell receptor beta chains came from one sample sequenced in a study of PD-L1 blockade in urothelial cancer. TCRdb keeps only in-frame clones here, not all; method: immunoSEQ multiplex PCR. The table records roughly 100,000 clones, over 80% of them present only once. Time point indicated: peripheral blood 6 weeks after treatment start. The source material was PBMCs, sampled around atezolizumab (anti-PD-L1) treatment. All receptors derive from a man in his 70s with urothelial cancer.

The rearrangement links TRBV7-8 to TRBJ1-2; D is uncertain. The V end was cut by 5 bases, the J end by 1 base, with 8 bases between. The CDR3 runs to 13 residues. CDR1 and CDR2 from the germline V gene are SGHVS and FQNEAQ. The CDR3 DNA reads TGTGCCAGCAGCACCCAGAATAACTATGGCTACACCTTC. Protein: CASSTQNNYGYTF. Full variable domain (rest looked up from reference TRBV7-8 and TRBJ1-2): GAGVSQSPRYKVAKRGQDVALRCDPISGHVSLFWYQQALGQGPEFLTYFQNEAQLDKSGLPSDRFFAERPEGSVSTLKIQRTQQEDSAVYLCASSTQNNYGYTFGSGTRLTVV.

The chain couples TRBV25-1 to TRBJ2-7; D perhaps matches TRBD2 (5 bases). Germline V lookup: CDR1 MGHDK, CDR2 SYGVNS. This CDR3 is built from 14 residues. The V end was cut by 5 bases, the J end by 0 bases, with 11 bases between. The CDR3 is CASSRTGSSYEQYF. The DNA for the CDR3 is TGTGCCAGCAGTCGGACGGGGAGCTCCTACGAGCAGTACTTC.

The V gene is TRBV9, the J gene TRBJ1-1, with 10 bases matching TRBD1. CDR3 length: 15 residues. Germline V gene sequence: CDR1 SGDLS, CDR2 YYNGEE. V lost 3 bases and J lost 1; bases outside the gene matches: 3. The CDR3, as DNA: TGTGCCAGCAGCGCGACAGGGGGCGAGAACACTGAAGCTTTCTTT. The encoded protein is CASSATGGENTEAFF.

This clone was observed a few times. The genes are TRBV7-2 and TRBJ2-2; D may be TRBD1 (5 bases). Trimming pared 5 bases from V and 4 bases from J, leaving 17 bases between. The germline V gene encodes CDR1 SGHTA and CDR2 FQGNSA. The CDR3 spans 16 residues. CDR3 coding DNA: TGTGCCAGCAGCCTCCAGGGTTCGTGGACCACCGGGGAGCTGTTTTTT. It codes for CASSLQGSWTTGELFF.

The rearrangement links TRBV2 to TRBJ1-5; D gene ambiguous. The germline V gene encodes CDR1 SNHLY and CDR2 FYNNEI. Trimming removed 4 bases at V and 1 base at J, with 11 bases between. CDR3 size: 15 residues. CDR3 DNA sequence: TGTGCCAGCAGTGGGGCCCCCTCGAGCAATCAGCCCCAGCATTTT. Translation: CASSGAPSSNQPQHF.